This T cell receptor beta chain was captured by sequencing in a study of technical replicates of blood from a few donors. Looked up from germline, CDR1 is MNHEY and CDR2 is SMNVEV (reference sequence). Trimming cost V 1 base and J 6 bases; bases outside gene matches: 9. This CDR3 is 17 amino acids long. Measured with immunoSEQ multiplex PCR; TCRdb has only the in-frame clones, and not every one. The sample lists approximately 92,000 clones, 85% to 95% occurring once. The sequenced sample consisted of T cells isolated from PBMCs. This chain links TRBV27 with TRBJ1-5; 10 bases fit TRBD1. The sequence was collected from a human donor in good health. In nucleotides, the CDR3 is TGTGCCAGCAGTTTATACGGGACAGGGGCTTTGAGTCAGCCCCAGCATTTT. It encodes CASSLYGTGALSQPQHF.